This TCR beta chain was recovered during a study of graft-versus-host responses after intestinal transplantation. Across the whole study: Recipients obtained multivisceral, liver-intestinal, or isolated intestinal transplants. Each patient got anti-thymocyte globulin induction, then tacrolimus and steroids for roughly 3 years. Notes on the study in general: Allografts of one patient group, those with graft-donor T cell macrochimerism, had high graft-versus-host to host-versus-graft clonal ratios.

Details on this clone: The antigen remains undetermined.

Clones were read by immunoSEQ multiplex PCR, and TCRdb kept only the in-frame ones, dropping some. The table includes tens of thousands of clones, roughly 89% detected once. V lost 7 bases and J lost 6; bases outside the gene matches: 11. Germline V gene lookup returns CDR1 LNHDA and CDR2 SQIVND (reference sequence). The CDR3 is 14 residues long. This sequence originates from a human donor who received an intestinal transplant. The rearrangement uses TRBV19 and TRBJ2-7; 8 positions match TRBD2. Sequences were derived from unstimulated CD4+ T cells sorted from spleen or lymph node cells, sampled before intestinal transplant. The CDR3 sequence is CASTHRGLVGEQYF. CDR3 DNA: TGTGCCAGTACCCATCGGGGACTAGTAGGCGAGCAGTACTTC.